Listed below are T cell receptor beta chains from one sample, sequenced in a study of OX40 agonist ivuxolimab in advanced cancers. TCRdb's table, derived via immunoSEQ multiplex PCR, lists solely in-frame clones and lacks some. The table lists more than 45,000 clones, less than 85% of them singletons, with approximately 1.2% in the top ten. The sequencing here drew on CD4+ or CD8+ T cells sorted from blood, taken in a trial of the OX40 agonist ivuxolimab. All receptors derive from an adult with an advanced solid tumor such as melanoma, head and neck, liver or kidney cancer. CDR3s include the opening cysteine and the closing phenylalanine or tryptophan. D genes are given only for firm matches. Clone size is given for some rows only: seen once, a few or many times, or a class if the clone is expanded.

>once|TRBD2|TRBJ2-5|TRBV5-4
CASSRPGGKGPETQYF
TGTGCCAGCAGCCGCCCCGGGGGGAAGGGGCCGGAGACCCAGTACTTC
>-|-|TRBJ2-1|TRBV4-3
CASSQAMLIGNEQFF
TGCGCCAGCAGCCAAGCCATGCTAATAGGCAATGAGCAGTTCTTC
>few|TRBD1|TRBJ1-2|TRBV7-2
CASSLGTGSYGYTF
TGTGCCAGCAGCTTGGGGACAGGGAGTTATGGCTACACCTTC
>-|TRBD1|TRBJ2-5|TRBV18
CASSPVRQGETQYF
TGTGCCAGCTCACCAGTGAGACAGGGGGAGACCCAGTACTTC
>-|-|TRBJ2-2|TRBV9
CASSVVGVTGELFF
TGTGCCAGCAGCGTAGTTGGGGTCACCGGGGAGCTGTTTTTT
>-|TRBD2|TRBJ2-7|TRBV2
CASRGGYSGMSYEQYF
TGTGCCAGCAGGGGCGGGTACAGCGGGATGTCTTACGAGCAGTACTTC
>-|-|TRBJ1-1|TRBV29-1
CSVLIPLPMNTEAFF
TGCAGCGTCTTAATACCTCTGCCCATGAACACTGAAGCTTTCTTT
>once|-|TRBJ2-7|TRBV2
CASSRDLSSYEQYF
TGTGCCAGCAGTCGGGACTTAAGCTCCTACGAGCAGTACTTC
>-|-|TRBJ1-2|TRBV10-3
CAISESSDHGYTF
TGTGCCATCAGTGAGTCCTCGGATCATGGCTACACCTTC
>-|-|TRBJ1-4|TRBV5-6
CASSLRPRGRGEELFF
TGTGCCAGCAGCTTGCGCCCCAGGGGCCGAGGGGAGGAACTGTTTTTT
>-|TRBD1|TRBJ2-7|TRBV5-1
CASSLGQGTSGEQYF
TGCGCCAGCAGCTTGGGACAGGGGACAAGTGGCGAGCAGTACTTC
>few|-|TRBJ1-5|TRBV30
CAWSEGDYQPQHF
TGTGCCTGGAGTGAAGGGGATTATCAGCCCCAGCATTTT
>-|-|TRBJ1-2|TRBV5-4
CASSLPGGSGYGYTF
TGTGCCAGCAGCTTGCCGGGGGGTTCAGGATATGGCTACACCTTC
>-|-|TRBJ2-3|TRBV5-4
CASSPGSTDTQYF
TGTGCCAGCAGCCCCGGGAGCACAGATACGCAGTATTTT
>-|TRBD2|TRBJ2-2|TRBV11-2
CASSLEGLAGAGELFF
TGTGCCAGCAGCTTAGAGGGTCTAGCGGGAGCAGGGGAGCTGTTTTTT
>-|-|TRBJ1-4|TRBV7-9
CASSPESPFMGSLNEKLFF
TGTGCCAGCAGCCCCGAGTCCCCGTTTATGGGGTCCCTAAATGAAAAACTGTTTTTT
>-|-|TRBJ2-5|TRBV19
CASSLGGTQYF
TGTGCCAGTAGTCTCGGTGGGACCCAGTACTTC
>-|TRBD2|TRBJ2-7|TRBV5-4
CASRLAGGVEQYF
TGTGCCAGCAGGTTAGCGGGGGGGGTCGAGCAGTACTTC
>-|-|TRBJ1-1|TRBV29-1
CSAGNTEAFF
TGCAGCGCTGGGAACACTGAAGCTTTCTTT
>-|TRBD1|TRBJ2-7|TRBV7-8
CASSQSHNRGPYEQYF
TGTGCCAGCAGCCAATCACATAACAGGGGGCCCTACGAGCAGTACTTC
>-|-|TRBJ2-4|TRBV7-2
CASSPPNNIQYF
TGTGCCAGCAGCCCCCCGAATAACATTCAGTACTTC
>-|-|TRBJ2-3|TRBV14
CASSLGGRFTQYF
TGTGCCAGCAGCCTCGGAGGACGGTTTACCCAGTATTTT